This T cell receptor (beta chain) was documented in a study of control samples from healthy donors and cancer patients (dated by TCRdb to about 2020). Receptor amplification or capture employed the immunoSEQ multiplex PCR assay. TCRdb re-hosts the immuneACCESS table, in-frame sequences only. Its copies lack some clones; in the studies checked, an unresolved V gene accounts for under half of them, and the cause for the rest is not known. The sample table records about 50,000 clones; just over 90% of these occur just once. The ten top clones hold under 0.95% of the sample. This clone was seen once. Which antigen it targets is not known. No per-base quality is available; no much larger clone lies one base away. V sheds 2 bases and J sheds 5 bases, leaving 7 bases between their ends. Looking up the germline V gene yields CDR1 SGHDT and CDR2 YYEEEE. From the cysteine through the phenylalanine, the CDR3 covers 13 amino acids. The retained sequence is limited to the CDR3, 39 bases, with the frame set at the first base.

The chain links TRBV5-6 with TRBJ2-2; the D segment could be TRBD1, given 6 matching bases. The receptor comes from a man aged 25-45 years with colorectal cancer. The specimen was PBMCs. The DNA reads TGTGCCAGCAGCTTCAGGGGAACCGGGGAGCTGTTTTTT. Its protein is CASSFRGTGELFF.